This T cell receptor (beta chain) comes out of a study of neoadjuvant anti-PD-1 for oral cavity cancer. Produced via immunoSEQ multiplex PCR; TCRdb's table is partial and in-frame only. The repertoire holds around 6,100 clones, with roughly 60% as singletons. Per the germline V gene, CDR1 is SGHTA and CDR2 is FQGTGA. With V trimmed by 5 bases and J by 8 bases, 5 bases remained unmatched. The CDR3 spans 13 residues. This clonotype was obtained from a person aged 35-79 years with oral cavity squamous cell carcinoma. The material was tumor tissue, obtained before nivolumab (anti-PD-1) treatment. V is TRBV7-3 and J is TRBJ1-2; 10 bases are a match to TRBD1. The CDR3 coding sequence is TGTGCCAGCAGCAACCAGGACAGGGGGGGCTACACCTTC. The encoded protein is CASSNQDRGGYTF.